Below are 10 T cell receptor beta chains sequenced from a single sample in a study of blood T cell repertoires in COVID-19. Generated by immunoSEQ multiplex PCR, the TCRdb table keeps only in-frame clones and is missing some. The profile shows over 120,000 clones, 80% to 90% of them singletons. The material sequenced was peripheral blood. These receptors were obtained from a man aged 55 to 70 with active or convalescent COVID-19.

The DNA of the CDR3 is TGTGCCTGGGGGGACAGGGGGCCTGAAGCTTTCTTT. Protein sequence: CAWGDRGPEAFF. The chain has TRBV30 and TRBJ1-1; the match to TRBD1 covers 12 bases. Germline assignment: CDR1 GTSNPN and CDR2 SVGIG (reference sequence). V dropped 5 bases and J dropped 6; count of bases not matched to a gene: 1. This CDR3 spans 12 amino acids. Variable domain in full (rest from reference TRBV30 and TRBJ1-1): SQTIHQWPATLVQPVGSPLSLECTVEGTSNPNLYWYRQAAGRGLQLLFYSVGIGQISSEVPQNLSASRPQDRQFILSSKKLLLSDSGFYLCAWGDRGPEAFFGQGTRLTVV.

The chain employs TRBV23-1 and TRBJ2-1; 7 bases match TRBD1. TRBV23-1 is an ORF, with its function uncertain. V was clipped by 0 bases and J by 1 base; unmatched bases: 3. The CDR3 runs to 16 residues. CDR3 sequence (DNA): TGCGCCAGCAGTCAATCGAGACAGGGATCCTACAATGAGCAGTTCTTC. Its translation: CASSQSRQGSYNEQFF.

The J gene is TRBJ2-3, the V gene TRBV4-2; TRBD2 aligns across 7 bases. Germline V gene lookup returns CDR1 LGHNA and CDR2 YNFKEQ. V shed 3 bases and J 5 bases; nucleotides not matched to a gene: 8. This CDR3 has 15 residues. Here the CDR3 reads CASSQVGGVEDTQYF. CDR3 in DNA: TGTGCCAGCAGCCAGGTGGGGGGGGTGGAAGATACGCAGTATTTT.

This clone was found once. The J gene is TRBJ1-4, the V gene TRBV3-1 (or the pseudogene TRBV3-2); D possibly corresponds to TRBD1 (6 bases). Germline CDR1 reads LGHDT; CDR2 reads YNNKEL (reference sequence). This CDR3 spans 14 amino acids. Trimming removed 7 bases at V and 7 bases at J, with 16 bases between. This CDR3 is CASTHTGLREKLFF. The DNA for the CDR3 is TGTGCCAGCACCCACACAGGGTTGCGTGAAAAACTGTTTTTT.

This clone was observed once. The chain has TRBV28 and TRBJ2-2, with TRBD1 matching over 8 bases. The CDR3 loop spans 15 amino acids. V was pared by 2 bases and J by 6 bases, with 5 bases of the junction left unmatched. Germline V lookup: CDR1 MDHEN, CDR2 SYDVKM. CDR3 coding DNA: TGTGCCAGCAGTTTAGCAGGGGGCCTAGCCGGGGAGCTGTTTTTT. Protein product: CASSLAGGLAGELFF.

Comment on this clone: Compared with germline, one end of the junction differs, possibly owing to a read error. In DNA form, the CDR3 reads TGTACCAGCAGCCCATATGGATTCCTAGCGGGGGGACCGAACACCGGGGAGCTGTTTTTT. Amino acids: CTSSPYGFLAGGPNTGELFF. V is TRBV9 and J is TRBJ2-2; 11 bases are shared with TRBD2. This CDR3 comprises 20 residues. Germline V CDR1 and CDR2: SGDLS, YYNGEE.

This chain links TRBV30 with TRBJ2-3, with D unresolved. The CDR3 covers 13 residues. V was clipped by 0 bases and J by 5 bases, with 9 bases between them. Germline loops: CDR1 GTSNPN, CDR2 SVGIG (reference sequence). CDR3 in amino acids: CAWSVIQLDTQYF. The CDR3 DNA is TGTGCCTGGAGTGTAATTCAACTAGATACGCAGTATTTT.

The rearrangement uses TRBV19 and TRBJ2-1; 9 bases map to TRBD2. Germline CDR1 is LNHDA and CDR2 is SQIVND (reference sequence). J lost 5 bases, V lost 3 bases, and 14 bases had no gene match. This CDR3 contains 18 residues. CDR3 residues: CASSIIGWGTSKDNEQFF. Written as DNA, the CDR3 is TGTGCCAGTAGTATTATAGGGTGGGGGACTAGCAAAGACAATGAGCAGTTCTTC.

CDR3 residues: CASSEAVETQYF. The DNA of the CDR3 is TGTGCCAGCAGTGAGGCCGTAGAGACCCAGTACTTC. J is TRBJ2-5 and V is TRBV2; D call uncertain. The CDR3 length is 12 residues. Germline V gives CDR1 SNHLY, CDR2 FYNNEI. The V and J ends lost 3 bases and 4 bases respectively, with 6 bases between them. Full variable domain (rest looked up from reference TRBV2 and TRBJ2-5): EPEVTQTPSHQVTQMGQEVILRCVPISNHLYFYWYRQILGQKVEFLVSFYNNEISEKSEIFDDQFSVERPDGSNFTLKIRSTKLEDSAMYFCASSEAVETQYFGPGTRLLVL.

CDR3 DNA sequence: TGTGCCAGCAGGAGGGCTCTTAATGAAAAACTGTTTTTT. It yields the protein CASRRALNEKLFF. The V and J genes are TRBV28 and TRBJ1-4, with D uncertain. Trimming stripped 6 bases from V and 4 bases from J, with 9 bases between. The length of the CDR3 is 13 residues. Germline loops: CDR1 MDHEN, CDR2 SYDVKM.